These 3 T cell receptor beta chains originate from one sample sequenced in a study of shared clonotypes between healthy human individuals. Clones were read by immunoSEQ multiplex PCR, and TCRdb kept only the in-frame ones, dropping some. The sample carries approximately 97,000 clones, about two thirds recorded once. The material sequenced was memory CD8+ T cells sorted from blood. Noted subset: CD45RO+ cells pooled with CCR7-negative TemRA cells. These receptors all come from a man aged 25-40 years in good health.

V is TRBV5-1 and J is TRBJ2-5; D ambiguous. Between the trimmed V and J ends, which lost 1 base and 5 bases, there was a span of 12 bases. CDR1 and CDR2 (germline): SGHRS, YFSETQ. This CDR3 region has 14 residues. CDR3 coding DNA: TGCGCCAGCAGCTTGTTTTCTAGTCCTGAGACCCAGTACTTC. Its protein is CASSLFSSPETQYF.

The chain couples TRBV5-4 to TRBJ2-1, with 10 nucleotides matching TRBD2. CDR1 is SGHNT and CDR2 is YYREEE in the germline V gene (reference sequence). CDR3 length equals 17 residues. V was clipped by 4 bases and J by 1 base; unmatched bases: 8. The CDR3 here is CASSPLTSGISYNEQFF. In DNA form, the CDR3 reads TGTGCCAGCAGCCCTCTTACTAGCGGGATATCCTACAATGAGCAGTTCTTC. Full variable domain (remainder filled in from reference TRBV5-4 and TRBJ2-1): ETGVTQSPTHLIKTRGQQVTLRCSSQSGHNTVSWYQQALGQGPQFIFQYYREEENGRGNFPPRFSGLQFPNYSSELNVNALELDDSALYLCASSPLTSGISYNEQFFGPGTRLTVL.

The chain employs TRBV21-1 and TRBJ2-7. TRBV21-1 is listed as a pseudogene. This CDR3 spans 18 amino acids. The CDR3, as DNA: TGTGCCAGCAGCGAAAACGGGACCCCAGGCCGTGGCTCCTACGAGCAGTACTTC. It codes for CASSENGTPGRGSYEQYF.